Below are 10 T cell receptor beta chains sequenced from a single sample in a study of OX40 agonist ivuxolimab in advanced cancers. The repertoire was sequenced with immunoSEQ multiplex PCR; TCRdb's copy has only in-frame clones and lacks some. The sample includes tens of thousands of clones, 75% to 90% seen only once; the top ten take around 2.7%. This specimen was CD4+ or CD8+ T cells sorted from blood, taken in a trial of the OX40 agonist ivuxolimab. Receptors were obtained from an adult with an advanced solid tumor such as melanoma, head and neck, liver or kidney cancer.

V and J are TRBV11-3 and TRBJ1-1; a weak D match, TRBD1 (5 bases). The CDR3 consists of 14 residues. V was clipped by 1 base and J by 6 bases, with 12 bases between them. Germline lookup yields CDR1 SGHNT and CDR2 YENEEA. The CDR3, as DNA: TGTGCCAGCAGCTTAGGGGGGGAGAGGTCTGAAGCTTTCTTT. It encodes CASSLGGERSEAFF.

This chain connects TRBV18 to TRBJ1-5; no reliable D call. Germline V gene sequence: CDR1 KGHSH, CDR2 LQKENI. V shed 2 bases and J shed 11 bases, with 19 bases lying between them. The CDR3 loop spans 15 amino acids. The CDR3 loop reads CASSPEGKRTGTQHF. In DNA form, the CDR3 reads TGTGCCAGCTCACCAGAAGGGAAGCGTACCGGGACCCAGCATTTT.

The CDR3 loop reads CASSPMGTGAGYEQYF. The CDR3 bases are TGCGCCAGCAGCCCAATGGGGACAGGGGCGGGGTACGAGCAGTACTTC. This rearrangement joins TRBV5-1 to TRBJ2-7; the match to TRBD1 covers 10 bases. The CDR3 length is 16 residues. J lost 4 bases, V lost 4 bases, and 11 bases had no gene match. Germline V gene lookup returns CDR1 SGHRS and CDR2 YFSETQ.

The rearrangement links TRBV5-1 to TRBJ2-2; possible D gene TRBD1, 6 bases. Trimming removed 3 bases at V and 1 base at J, with 13 bases between. The CDR3 is made up of 16 amino acids. Germline V CDR1 and CDR2: SGHRS, YFSETQ. The CDR3 loop is CASSSNAQGNTGELFF. DNA for the CDR3: TGCGCCAGCAGCTCGAACGCACAGGGGAACACCGGGGAGCTGTTTTTT.

The chain joins TRBV28 to TRBJ2-7, with TRBD1 identical over 7 bases. This CDR3 spans 12 amino acids. Germline V gene sequence: CDR1 MDHEN, CDR2 SYDVKM. V was clipped by 2 bases and J by 6 bases; unmatched bases: 1. CDR3 sequence (DNA): TGTGCCAGCAGTTTAACAGGGGCCGAGCAGTACGTC. Translated: CASSLTGAEQYV.

This clone was seen a single time. The J gene is TRBJ2-6, the V gene TRBV7-9, with unresolved D. Germline V gives CDR1 SEHNR, CDR2 FQNEAQ (reference sequence). V was pared by 8 bases and J by 7 bases, with 15 bases between. The CDR3 covers 14 residues. The CDR3: CASLGKLRANVLTF. The CDR3, as DNA: TGTGCCAGCCTGGGGAAACTAAGAGCCAACGTCCTGACTTTC.

The V gene is TRBV7-2, the J gene TRBJ2-7; 10 nucleotides match TRBD2. Germline V CDR1 and CDR2: SGHTA, FQGNSA. V dropped 1 base and J dropped 8; count of bases not matched to a gene: 5. The CDR3 runs to 14 residues. The CDR3 coding sequence is TGTGCCAGCAGCTTAGGAGGTAGCGGGAGGAAGCAGTACTTC. It codes for CASSLGGSGRKQYF.

V usage is TRBV28 and J usage is TRBJ1-5; the match to TRBD1 covers 7 bases. Germline trimming cut 3 bases from V and 3 bases from J; bases unmatched to any gene: 5. The V gene's germline CDR1 is MDHEN and CDR2 SYDVKM. The CDR3 is 15 residues long. In DNA, the CDR3 is TGTGCCAGCAGTTTCTCGGGACAGCTCAATCAGCCCCAGCATTTT. Translation: CASSFSGQLNQPQHF.

The chain couples TRBV2 to TRBJ1-2; D might be TRBD1 (5 bases). This CDR3 is 13 amino acids long. V was pared by 7 bases and J by 2 bases, with 11 bases between. Germline-derived CDR1 and CDR2 are SNHLY and FYNNEI. Here the CDR3 DNA reads TGTGCCAGCAATTTGCAGGGAAACTATGGCTACACCTTC. Translating gives CASNLQGNYGYTF.

V is TRBV7-2 and J is TRBJ1-4; 7 nucleotides line up with TRBD1. CDR3 length: 21 residues. Germline V lookup: CDR1 SGHTA, CDR2 FQGNSA. J was trimmed by 0 bases and V by 0 bases; bases with no gene match: 16. CDR3 DNA sequence: TGTGCCAGCAGCTTAGCAGCTTTGGAGGTCAGGGGGGCGGCAACTAATGAAAAACTGTTTTTT. As protein: CASSLAALEVRGAATNEKLFF.